Below are 27 T cell receptor beta chains sequenced from a single sample in a study of blood T cell repertoires in COVID-19. Assay: immunoSEQ multiplex PCR; the TCRdb copy retains only in-frame clones and omits some. The sample includes 250,000 to 400,000 clones, 85% of them seen just once. Input material: PBMCs or T cells enriched from blood (not recorded which). These receptors were obtained from a woman under 40 who had been exposed to COVID-19.

The chain uses TRBV5-1 and TRBJ1-1, with D tentatively TRBD1 (6 bases). Trimming stripped 3 bases from V and 1 base from J, with 16 bases between. The CDR3 is 16 amino acids. The germline V gene has CDR1 SGHRS and CDR2 YFSETQ. The CDR3 sequence is CASSSAAGGGNTEAFF. The CDR3 DNA reads as TGCGCCAGCAGCTCCGCGGCGGGGGGCGGGAACACTGAAGCTTTCTTT.

The rearrangement uses TRBV6-6 and TRBJ1-1; D gene unclear. Germline CDR1 MNHNY, CDR2 SVGAGI (reference sequence). This CDR3 has 13 residues. The germline V and J ends were trimmed by 2 bases and 1 base, with 5 bases remaining between them. CDR3 coding DNA: TGTGCCAGCAGTTACGAGTGGAACACTGAAGCTTTCTTT. Translated, it gives CASSYEWNTEAFF.

The chain uses TRBV19 and TRBJ2-2; TRBD2 matches 13 bases. Germline V gene lookup returns CDR1 LNHDA and CDR2 SQIVND (reference sequence). The V segment lost 6 bases and the J segment 9 bases; nucleotides outside the gene matches: 13. The CDR3 covers 17 residues. The CDR3 nucleotides are TGTGCCAGTAGAGTGGACGGATTGGGGACTAGCGGGAGGGAGCTGTTTTTT. Protein sequence: CASRVDGLGTSGRELFF.

The rearrangement uses TRBV5-1 and TRBJ1-1; 11 bases are shared with TRBD1. Germline V gene data show CDR1 as SGHRS and CDR2 as YFSETQ. Trimming took 4 bases from V and 7 from J; bases not matched to a gene: 6. The CDR3 covers 14 residues. CDR3 bases: TGCGCCAGCAGCACCGGGACAGGGGGTGGTGAAGCTTTCTTT. Translated: CASSTGTGGGEAFF.

This clone was seen more than once but under ten times. This rearrangement joins TRBV7-9 to TRBJ1-1, with D perhaps TRBD1 (6 bases). Germline V gene data show CDR1 as SEHNR and CDR2 as FQNEAQ (reference sequence). Trimming shortened V by 5 bases and J by 6 bases, and 13 bases separated the two germline ends. The CDR3 totals 13 residues. In nucleotides, the CDR3 is TGTGCCAGCAGCCTCATACAGGGTTCTGAAGCTTTCTTT. Translating gives CASSLIQGSEAFF. The whole variable domain, remainder taken from reference TRBV7-9 and TRBJ1-1, is DTGVSQNPRHKITKRGQNVTFRCDPISEHNRLYWYRQTLGQGPEFLTYFQNEAQLEKSRLLSDRFSAERPKGSFSTLEIQRTEQGDSAMYLCASSLIQGSEAFFGQGTRLTVV.

The J gene is TRBJ1-5, the V gene TRBV27; D ambiguous. This CDR3 comprises 15 residues. Trimming left V 5 bases short and J 4 bases short, with 15 bases between. CDR1 and CDR2 from the germline V gene are MNHEY and SMNVEV (reference sequence). The CDR3 nucleotides read TGTGCCAGCAGTCCCACGAGAAACGTAAATCAGCCCCAGCATTTT. Translated: CASSPTRNVNQPQHF.

A single count supports this clone. CDR3 in DNA: TGCGCCAGCTTCCGGACAGAGGACTATGGCTACACCTTC. It yields the protein CASFRTEDYGYTF. The rearrangement uses TRBV10-2 and TRBJ1-2, with D possibly matching TRBD1 (6 bases). The CDR3 length is 13 residues. Trimming removed 8 bases at V and 3 bases at J, with 13 bases between. Germline V CDR1 and CDR2: WSHSY, SAAADI.

V is TRBV21-1 and J is TRBJ2-1; the D segment call TRBD1 is taken from the table without a DNA check. TRBV21-1 is a documented pseudogene. The CDR3 consists of 17 residues. The CDR3 nucleotides read TGTGCCAGCAGCAAAGAGCCCTACAGGGTTTCCTACAATGAGCAGTTCTTC. As protein: CASSKEPYRVSYNEQFF.

This chain links TRBV5-1 with TRBJ1-1; D may be TRBD1 (6 bases). Germline CDR1 is SGHRS and CDR2 is YFSETQ. This CDR3 contains 17 residues. Between the trimmed V and J ends, which lost 0 bases and 0 bases, there was a span of 15 bases. CDR3 sequence: CASSLDPRGSMNTEAFF. The CDR3, as DNA: TGCGCCAGCAGCTTGGATCCCAGGGGCTCGATGAACACTGAAGCTTTCTTT.

Of note for this clone: The junction does not match germline at one end; this may be a read error. This sequence joins TRBV7-9 and TRBJ2-3, with D perhaps matching TRBD2 (5 bases). This CDR3 comprises 16 residues. The germline V gene has CDR1 SEHNR and CDR2 FQNEAQ (reference sequence). The CDR3 spells CASSLDGVRGTDTQYF. The CDR3 bases are TGTGCCAGCAGCTTAGACGGGGTTAGAGGCACGGATACGCAGTATTTT.

The chain combines TRBV30 with TRBJ1-1; D may be TRBD1 (5 bases). Trimming took off 2 bases at V and 4 bases at J, with 17 bases between the two ends. Germline values: CDR1 GTSNPN, CDR2 SVGIG (reference sequence). This CDR3 has 15 amino acids. In DNA, the CDR3 is TGTGCCTGGAGTTCGCCTCACGGGGGTGCCACTGAAGCTTTCTTT. Translation gives CAWSSPHGGATEAFF.

The CDR3 reads CASSLNGLMNTEAFF. In nucleotides, the CDR3 is TGTGCCAGCAGCTTGAATGGACTGATGAACACTGAAGCTTTCTTT. The chain joins TRBV5-4 to TRBJ1-1; D remains ambiguous. Deletions cut 1 base from V and 0 bases from J, with 10 bases between. Looked up from germline, CDR1 is SGHNT and CDR2 is YYREEE (reference sequence). CDR3 length equals 15 residues.

This rearrangement joins TRBV27 to TRBJ2-6; D call uncertain. Trimming cost V 3 bases and J 0 bases, with 6 bases left between them. The CDR3 spans 15 residues. CDR1 is MNHEY, CDR2 SMNVEV, per germline (reference sequence). CDR3 sequence reads: CASSFVHSGANVLTF. In DNA form, the CDR3 reads TGTGCCAGCAGTTTTGTCCACTCTGGGGCCAACGTCCTGACTTTC.

V is TRBV5-1 and J is TRBJ2-5; the D gene is possibly TRBD2 (7 bases). The CDR3 has 16 amino acids. V lost 4 bases and J 2 bases, leaving 18 bases between the germline ends. Germline V lookup: CDR1 SGHRS, CDR2 YFSETQ. This chain's CDR3 is CASSLEGGIKQETQYF. The CDR3 DNA follows: TGCGCCAGCAGCCTGGAGGGGGGGATTAAGCAAGAGACCCAGTACTTC.

The chain is built from TRBV19 and TRBJ1-2, with a weak D call TRBD1 (5 bases). V was trimmed by 6 bases and J by 4 bases, leaving 12 bases between them. Per the germline V gene, CDR1 is LNHDA and CDR2 is SQIVND (reference sequence). This CDR3 comprises 13 residues. CDR3 sequence (DNA): TGTGCCAGTAGGCCGACAGAATCCTATGGCTACACCTTC. Translating gives CASRPTESYGYTF.

This rearrangement joins TRBV28 to TRBJ1-4, with 9 positions matching TRBD1. Losses at the gene ends were 5 bases for V and 9 bases for J; bases not matched to a gene: 10. The germline CDR1 and CDR2 sequences are MDHEN and SYDVKM. There are 15 residues in the CDR3. The CDR3: CASSRSPGQGKKLFF. The CDR3 nucleotides read TGTGCCAGCAGTCGATCGCCGGGACAGGGAAAAAAACTGTTTTTT. The full variable domain, in which reference TRBV28 and TRBJ1-4 provide the parts outside the CDR3, is DVKVTQSSRYLVKRTGEKVFLECVQDMDHENMFWYRQDPGLGLRLIYFSYDVKMKEKGDIPEGYSVSREKKERFSLILESASTNQTSMYLCASSRSPGQGKKLFFGSGTQLSVL.

V is TRBV6-5 and J is TRBJ2-6; D gene unclear. V shed 7 bases and J shed 1 base, with 5 bases lying between them. The CDR3 sequence is 13 residues long. Germline values: CDR1 MNHEY, CDR2 SVGAGI. The CDR3 nucleotides are TGTGCCAGCACGGGTTCTGGGGCCAACGTCCTGACTTTC. Translation gives CASTGSGANVLTF.

CDR3 loop: CASSSSADTQYF. CDR3 nucleotides: TGTGCCAGCAGTTCGTCAGCGGATACGCAGTATTTT. The chain joins TRBV6-5 to TRBJ2-3; no firm D call. Trimming pared 4 bases from V and 6 bases from J, leaving 8 bases between. Germline V gives CDR1 MNHEY, CDR2 SVGAGI. The CDR3 length is 12 residues.

The gene calls are TRBV12-3 or TRBV12-4 and TRBJ2-2; 7 nucleotides line up with TRBD2. CDR3 length: 11 residues. V shed 10 bases and J 10 bases; nucleotides not matched to a gene: 6. The CDR3 here is CATRREEELFF. The CDR3, as DNA: TGTGCCACGCGACGGGAGGAGGAGCTGTTTTTT.

The chain is built from TRBV28 and TRBJ2-2, with a weak D call TRBD1 (6 bases). V was pared by 4 bases and J by 1 base, with 7 bases between. The V gene's germline CDR1 is MDHEN and CDR2 SYDVKM. CDR3 size: 14 residues. DNA for the CDR3: TGTGCCAGCAGTTCGGACAGGAACACCGGGGAGCTGTTTTTT. This encodes CASSSDRNTGELFF.

V is TRBV7-9 and J is TRBJ2-7; D gene unclear. This CDR3 region has 14 residues. Germline V gene lookup returns CDR1 SEHNR and CDR2 FQNEAQ (reference sequence). The V end was cut by 8 bases, the J end by 2 bases, with 16 bases between. CDR3 bases: TGTGCCAGCGCCACTTGGAGCCGAGCCTACGAGCAGTACTTC. It is translated as CASATWSRAYEQYF.

J is TRBJ2-1 and V is TRBV14, with 10 bases identical to TRBD2. Looked up from germline, CDR1 is SGHDN and CDR2 is FVKESK. The CDR3 contains 20 residues. Trimming took 4 bases from V and 1 from J; bases not matched to a gene: 16. Here the CDR3 DNA reads TGTGCCAGCAGCCGAGAGGGTAGGCTAGCGGGGGCCCTTTCCTACAATGAGCAGTTCTTC. Translation gives CASSREGRLAGALSYNEQFF.

This chain joins TRBV18 and TRBJ2-5, with TRBD2 identical over 10 bases. Germline CDR1 and CDR2: KGHSH and LQKENI. The CDR3 has 14 residues. V lost 1 base and J lost 10; bases outside the gene matches: 6. CDR3 protein: CASSPLAGGRIQYF. CDR3 nucleotide sequence: TGTGCCAGCTCACCACTAGCGGGAGGCCGAATCCAGTACTTC.

The chain is built from TRBV18 and TRBJ1-2, with D unresolved. This CDR3 contains 13 residues. The ends were cut back, 2 bases at V and 8 bases at J, with 12 bases in the middle. CDR1 and CDR2 from the germline V gene are KGHSH and LQKENI. Here the CDR3 DNA reads TGTGCCAGCTCACCAGGCACCTTATGGGGCTACACCTTC. As protein: CASSPGTLWGYTF.

This chain links TRBV5-4 with TRBJ2-1, with 9 bases fitting TRBD2. CDR1 is SGHNT and CDR2 is YYREEE in the germline V gene (reference sequence). The V segment lost 2 bases and the J segment 2 bases; nucleotides outside the gene matches: 2. This CDR3 comprises 15 residues. The DNA of the CDR3 is TGTGCCAGCAGCTTACTAGCGGGCGCCTACAATGAGCAGTTCTTC. This gives the protein CASSLLAGAYNEQFF.

This clone was recorded a few times. The chain links TRBV19 to TRBJ2-5, with 8 bases identical to TRBD2. CDR1 LNHDA and CDR2 SQIVND come from the germline V gene (reference sequence). After removal of 3 bases from V and 5 bases from J, the junction contained 8 bases not matched to a gene. The CDR3 consists of 15 residues. The CDR3 is CASSIPGTRGETQYF. CDR3 DNA: TGTGCCAGTAGTATTCCCGGGACTAGGGGCGAGACCCAGTACTTC.

The rearrangement joins TRBV4-3 to TRBJ2-5; 10 positions agree with TRBD2. Germline-derived CDR1 and CDR2 are LGHNA and YSLEER. The CDR3 totals 16 residues. Germline trimming cut 1 base from V and 2 bases from J; bases unmatched to any gene: 4. CDR3 DNA: TGCGCCAGCAGCCAAGGGGCACTAGCGGGACAAGAGACCCAGTACTTC. Translating it yields CASSQGALAGQETQYF.